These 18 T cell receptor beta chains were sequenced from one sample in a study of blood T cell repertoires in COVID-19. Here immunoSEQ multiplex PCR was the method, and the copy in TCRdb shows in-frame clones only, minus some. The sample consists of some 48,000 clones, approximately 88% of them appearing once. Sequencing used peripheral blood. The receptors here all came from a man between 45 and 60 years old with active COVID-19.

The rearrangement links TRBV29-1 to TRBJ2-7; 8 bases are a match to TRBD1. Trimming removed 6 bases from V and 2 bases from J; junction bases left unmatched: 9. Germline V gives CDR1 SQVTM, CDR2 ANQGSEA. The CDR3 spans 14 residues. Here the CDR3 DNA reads TGCAGCGTAGGCGGCACGACAGGGGCCTACGAGCAGTACTTC. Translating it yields CSVGGTTGAYEQYF.

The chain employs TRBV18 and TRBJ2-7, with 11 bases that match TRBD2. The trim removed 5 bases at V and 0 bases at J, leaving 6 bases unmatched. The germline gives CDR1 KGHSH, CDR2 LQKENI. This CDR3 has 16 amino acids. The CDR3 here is CASSEWGLAVSYEQYF. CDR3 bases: TGTGCCAGCTCAGAGTGGGGACTAGCGGTCTCCTACGAGCAGTACTTC.

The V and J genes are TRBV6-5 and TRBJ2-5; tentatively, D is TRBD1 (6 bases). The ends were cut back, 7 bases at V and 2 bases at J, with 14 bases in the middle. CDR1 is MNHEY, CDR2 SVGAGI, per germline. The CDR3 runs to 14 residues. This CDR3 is CASTMTGAQETQYF. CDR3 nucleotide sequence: TGTGCCAGCACTATGACAGGCGCTCAAGAGACCCAGTACTTC.

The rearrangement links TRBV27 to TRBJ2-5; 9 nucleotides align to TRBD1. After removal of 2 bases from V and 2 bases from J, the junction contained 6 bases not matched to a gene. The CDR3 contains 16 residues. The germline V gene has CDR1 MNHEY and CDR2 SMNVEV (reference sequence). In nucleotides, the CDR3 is TGTGCCAGCAGTTTAGGGACAGGGAGATTGCAAGAGACCCAGTACTTC. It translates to CASSLGTGRLQETQYF.

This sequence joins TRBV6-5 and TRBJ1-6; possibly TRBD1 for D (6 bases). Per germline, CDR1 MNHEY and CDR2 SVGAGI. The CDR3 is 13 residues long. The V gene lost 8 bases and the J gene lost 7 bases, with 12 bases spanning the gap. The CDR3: CASSDRINSPLHF. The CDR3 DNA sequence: TGTGCCAGCTCCGACAGGATCAATTCACCCCTCCACTTT.

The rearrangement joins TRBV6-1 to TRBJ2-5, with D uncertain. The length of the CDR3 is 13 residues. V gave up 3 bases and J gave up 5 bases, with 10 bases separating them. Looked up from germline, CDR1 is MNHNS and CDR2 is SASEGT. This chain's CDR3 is CASSELAFETQYF. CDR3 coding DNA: TGTGCCAGCAGTGAGCTGGCCTTCGAGACCCAGTACTTC.

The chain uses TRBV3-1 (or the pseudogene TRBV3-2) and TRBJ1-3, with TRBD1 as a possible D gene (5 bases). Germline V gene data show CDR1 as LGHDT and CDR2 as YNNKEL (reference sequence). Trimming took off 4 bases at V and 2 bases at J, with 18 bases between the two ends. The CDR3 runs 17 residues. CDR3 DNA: TGTGCCAGCAGCCTCCCTCAAGGGGCAGGCGCTGGAAACACCATATATTTT. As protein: CASSLPQGAGAGNTIYF.

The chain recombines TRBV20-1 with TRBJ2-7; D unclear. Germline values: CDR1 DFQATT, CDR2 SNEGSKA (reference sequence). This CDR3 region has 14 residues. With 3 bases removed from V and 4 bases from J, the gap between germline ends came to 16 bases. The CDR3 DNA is TGCAGTGCTAGTCCCCTCAGCCGGGTATACGAGCAGTACTTC. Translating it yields CSASPLSRVYEQYF.

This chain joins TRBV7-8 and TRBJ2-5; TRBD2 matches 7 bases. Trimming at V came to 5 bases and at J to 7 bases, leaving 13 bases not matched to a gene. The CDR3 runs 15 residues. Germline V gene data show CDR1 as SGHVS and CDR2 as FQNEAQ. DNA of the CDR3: TGTGCCAGCAGCCCAGACGGGAGGTTGCAGCCGACCCAGTACTTC. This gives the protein CASSPDGRLQPTQYF.

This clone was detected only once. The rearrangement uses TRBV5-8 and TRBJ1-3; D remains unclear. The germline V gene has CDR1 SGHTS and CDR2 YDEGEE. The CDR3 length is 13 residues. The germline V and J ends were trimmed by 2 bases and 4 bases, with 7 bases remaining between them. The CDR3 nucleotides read TGTGCCAGCAGCTTAACCCGGGGAAACACCATATATTTT. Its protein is CASSLTRGNTIYF.

CDR3 nucleotides: TGTGCCAGCAGCCCAGGTGGCCTGGGCTACGAGCAGTACTTC. It codes for CASSPGGLGYEQYF. This chain links TRBV7-2 with TRBJ2-7; D is undetermined. The CDR3 contains 14 residues. Germline V gene sequence: CDR1 SGHTA, CDR2 FQGNSA. V dropped 5 bases and J dropped 3 bases, with 14 bases sitting between them.

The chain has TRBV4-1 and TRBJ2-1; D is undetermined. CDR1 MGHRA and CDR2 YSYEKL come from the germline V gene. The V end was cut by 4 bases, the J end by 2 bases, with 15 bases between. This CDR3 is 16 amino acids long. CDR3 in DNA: TGCGCCAGCAGCCTCATTACAGCCTTAACCTACAATGAGCAGTTCTTC. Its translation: CASSLITALTYNEQFF.

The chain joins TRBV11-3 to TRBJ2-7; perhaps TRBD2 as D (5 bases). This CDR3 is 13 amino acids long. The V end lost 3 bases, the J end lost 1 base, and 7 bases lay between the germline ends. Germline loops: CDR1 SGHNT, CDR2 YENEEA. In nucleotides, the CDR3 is TGTGCCAGCAGCTTCCGGACTTCCTACGAGCAGTACTTC. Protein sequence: CASSFRTSYEQYF.

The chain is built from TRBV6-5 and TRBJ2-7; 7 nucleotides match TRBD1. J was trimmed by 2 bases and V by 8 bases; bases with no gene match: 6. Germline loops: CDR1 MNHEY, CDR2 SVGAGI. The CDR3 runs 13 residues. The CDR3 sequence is CASARQGAYEQYF. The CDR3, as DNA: TGTGCCAGCGCCCGACAGGGTGCCTACGAGCAGTACTTC.

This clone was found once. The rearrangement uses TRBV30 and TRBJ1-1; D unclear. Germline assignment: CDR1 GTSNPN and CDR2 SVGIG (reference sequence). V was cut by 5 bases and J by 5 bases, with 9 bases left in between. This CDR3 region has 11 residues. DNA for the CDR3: TGTGCCTGGGTCGGCGGGACTGAAGCTTTCTTT. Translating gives CAWVGGTEAFF. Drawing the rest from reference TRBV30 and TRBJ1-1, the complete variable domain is SQTIHQWPATLVQPVGSPLSLECTVEGTSNPNLYWYRQAAGRGLQLLFYSVGIGQISSEVPQNLSASRPQDRQFILSSKKLLLSDSGFYLCAWVGGTEAFFGQGTRLTVV.

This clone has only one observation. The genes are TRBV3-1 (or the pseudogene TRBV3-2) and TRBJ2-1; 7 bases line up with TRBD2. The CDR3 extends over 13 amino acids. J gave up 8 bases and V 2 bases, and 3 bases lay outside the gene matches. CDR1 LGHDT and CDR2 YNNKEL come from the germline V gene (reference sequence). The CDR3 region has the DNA TGTGCCAGCAGCCAAAATCGGGGGGATGAGCAGTTCTTC. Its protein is CASSQNRGDEQFF.

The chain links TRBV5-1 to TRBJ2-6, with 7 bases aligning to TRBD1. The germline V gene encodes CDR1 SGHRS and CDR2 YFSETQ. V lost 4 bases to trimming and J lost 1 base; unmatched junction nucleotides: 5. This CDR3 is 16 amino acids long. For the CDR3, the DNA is TGCGCCAGCAGCGCGAAGACAGGGTCTGGGGCCAACGTCCTGACTTTC. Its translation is CASSAKTGSGANVLTF.

The CDR3 reads CASSSSGTGWTYEQYF. CDR3 DNA: TGTGCCAGTAGTTCGTCCGGGACAGGGTGGACTTACGAGCAGTACTTC. The V call is TRBV19, the J call TRBJ2-7; 9 positions match TRBD1. The J segment lost 4 bases and the V segment lost 5 bases, leaving 12 bases of the junction unmatched. The germline V gene encodes CDR1 LNHDA and CDR2 SQIVND (reference sequence). The CDR3 sequence is 16 residues long.